The rows below give T cell receptor beta chains drawn from one sample of a study of spatial heterogeneity in lung cancer. Each CDR3 protein is one row after TCRdb ran MiXCR on the 5' RACE reads. The repertoire has 110,000 or so distinct CDR3 sequences, 9.5% to 14% of them found once; the top ten carry 20% to 25%. This material consisted of PBMCs, taken at follow-up. The receptors were sampled from a female donor with early-stage non-small cell lung cancer. CDR3s include the opening cysteine and the closing phenylalanine or tryptophan. The order of the fields is clone size, V gene, J gene, D gene, CDR3 DNA, CDR3 protein. A D gene is named only where the DNA matches it firmly. Clone sizes are given selectively: once, few, many, or a class where the clone is expanded.

clone size: few; V gene: TRBV28; J gene: TRBJ2-7; D gene: NA; CDR3 DNA: TGTGCCAGCAGGGGACTCGAGCAGTACTTC; CDR3 protein: CASRGLEQYF
clone size: many; V gene: TRBV14; J gene: TRBJ1-1; D gene: NA; CDR3 DNA: TGTGCCAGCAGCCGACAGGTAGGGTCAGCGGTGACCACTGAAGCTTTCTTT; CDR3 protein: CASSRQVGSAVTTEAFF
clone size: NA; V gene: TRBV20-1; J gene: TRBJ2-7; D gene: NA; CDR3 DNA: TGCAGTGCTAGGATTTTGGGGATACCCTACGAGCAGTACTTC; CDR3 protein: CSARILGIPYEQYF
clone size: few; V gene: TRBV20-1; J gene: TRBJ2-1; D gene: TRBD2; CDR3 DNA: TGCAGTGCTAGAGAGCGGGGGGCCTACAATGAGCAGTTCTTC; CDR3 protein: CSARERGAYNEQFF
clone size: NA; V gene: TRBV29-1; J gene: TRBJ2-4; D gene: NA; CDR3 DNA: TGCAGCGTTAGCTTCGGGCAGGGCCAAAACATTCAGTACTTC; CDR3 protein: CSVSFGQGQNIQYF
clone size: few; V gene: TRBV7-2; J gene: TRBJ2-3; D gene: NA; CDR3 DNA: TGTGCCAGCAGCTTTAAGGCCTCTTCCCCTACAGATACGCAGTATTTT; CDR3 protein: CASSFKASSPTDTQYF
clone size: NA; V gene: TRBV11-2; J gene: TRBJ2-5; D gene: NA; CDR3 DNA: TGTGCCAGCAGCGAGACTAGATGGGAGACCCAGTACTTC; CDR3 protein: CASSETRWETQYF
clone size: many; V gene: TRBV7-9; J gene: TRBJ1-4; D gene: TRBD1; CDR3 DNA: TGTGCCAGCAGCGCCTCGACAGGGACAAATAATGAAAAACTGTTTTTT; CDR3 protein: CASSASTGTNNEKLFF
clone size: few; V gene: TRBV15; J gene: TRBJ2-5; D gene: TRBD1; CDR3 DNA: TGTGCCACCAGCACAGGACAGGGGGCCGGGGAGACCCAGTACTTC; CDR3 protein: CATSTGQGAGETQYF
clone size: NA; V gene: TRBV7-2; J gene: TRBJ2-2; D gene: TRBD1; CDR3 DNA: TGTGCCAGCAGCGGCGGACAGGGATCTCTGTGGGGCGGGGAGCTGTTTTTT; CDR3 protein: CASSGGQGSLWGGELFF
clone size: NA; V gene: TRBV10-2; J gene: TRBJ2-1; D gene: TRBD2; CDR3 DNA: TGCGCCAGCAGTGAGAAGCGGGAGACCATCTTC; CDR3 protein: CASSEKRETIF
clone size: few; V gene: TRBV6-1; J gene: TRBJ1-2; D gene: NA; CDR3 DNA: TGTGCCAGCATTCCTGGACAGCCTGTCTATGGCTACACCTTC; CDR3 protein: CASIPGQPVYGYTF
clone size: few; V gene: TRBV20-1; J gene: TRBJ1-1; D gene: NA; CDR3 DNA: TGCAGTGCTCCCAGGACAGTAATGAACACTGAAGCTTTCTTT; CDR3 protein: CSAPRTVMNTEAFF
clone size: NA; V gene: TRBV28; J gene: TRBJ2-5; D gene: TRBD2; CDR3 DNA: TGTGCCAGCAGTTTATTACTAGCGGGAGCGGGGGAGACCCTGTACTTC; CDR3 protein: CASSLLLAGAGETLYF
clone size: few; V gene: TRBV29-1; J gene: TRBJ2-3; D gene: TRBD2; CDR3 DNA: TGCAGCGTTTTTCGGACTAGTGGCGGGGATGATACGCAGTATTTT; CDR3 protein: CSVFRTSGGDDTQYF
clone size: NA; V gene: TRBV5-1; J gene: TRBJ2-3; D gene: NA; CDR3 DNA: TGCGTCAGCAGGGGACCTAGCACAGATACGCAGTATTTT; CDR3 protein: CVSRGPSTDTQYF
clone size: many; V gene: TRBV7-9; J gene: TRBJ2-1; D gene: TRBD1; CDR3 DNA: TGTGCCAGCAGCCCCCAGGGGGCCCAGTTCTTC; CDR3 protein: CASSPQGAQFF
clone size: many; V gene: TRBV24-1; J gene: TRBJ1-5; D gene: NA; CDR3 DNA: TGTGCCACCAGTGTGTACAGCAGCAATCAGCCCCAGCATTTT; CDR3 protein: CATSVYSSNQPQHF